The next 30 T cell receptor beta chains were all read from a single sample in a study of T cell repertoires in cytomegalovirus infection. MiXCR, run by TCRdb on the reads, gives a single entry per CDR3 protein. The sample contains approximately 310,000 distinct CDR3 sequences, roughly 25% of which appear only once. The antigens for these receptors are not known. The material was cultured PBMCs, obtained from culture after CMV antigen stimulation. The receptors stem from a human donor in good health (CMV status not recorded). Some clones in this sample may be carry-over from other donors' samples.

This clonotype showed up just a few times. In DNA, the CDR3 is TGTGCCACCAGCAGCGGTAGCAATCAGCCCCAGCATTTT. This translates into CATSSGSNQPQHF. The V call is TRBV15, the J call TRBJ1-5; no firm D call. CDR1 and CDR2 from the germline V gene are LNHNV and YYDKDF (reference sequence). CDR3 length: 13 residues. The ends were cut back, 3 bases at V and 0 bases at J, with 3 bases in the middle.

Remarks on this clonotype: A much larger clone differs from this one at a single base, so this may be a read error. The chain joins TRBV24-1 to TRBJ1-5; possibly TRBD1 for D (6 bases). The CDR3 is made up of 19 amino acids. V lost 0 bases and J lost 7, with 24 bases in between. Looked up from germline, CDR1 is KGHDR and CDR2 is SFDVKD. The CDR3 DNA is TGTGCCACCAGTGATTTGGCCACGGGCAGGGGCCTACATGAACAGCCCCAGCATTTT. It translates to CATSDLATGRGLHEQPQHF.

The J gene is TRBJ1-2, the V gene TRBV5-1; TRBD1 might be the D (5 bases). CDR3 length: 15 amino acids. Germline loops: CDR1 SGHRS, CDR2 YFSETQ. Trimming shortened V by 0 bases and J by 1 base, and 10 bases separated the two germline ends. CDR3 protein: CASSLDGAVNYGYTF. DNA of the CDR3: TGCGCCAGCAGCTTGGATGGGGCCGTTAACTATGGCTACACCTTC.

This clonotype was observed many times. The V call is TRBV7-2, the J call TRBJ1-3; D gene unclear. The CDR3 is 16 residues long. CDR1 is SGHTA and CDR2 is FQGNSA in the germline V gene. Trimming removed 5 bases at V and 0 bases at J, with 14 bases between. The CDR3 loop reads CASSPPSASSGNTIYF. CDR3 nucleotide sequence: TGTGCCAGCAGCCCCCCCTCGGCTAGCTCTGGAAACACCATATATTTT.

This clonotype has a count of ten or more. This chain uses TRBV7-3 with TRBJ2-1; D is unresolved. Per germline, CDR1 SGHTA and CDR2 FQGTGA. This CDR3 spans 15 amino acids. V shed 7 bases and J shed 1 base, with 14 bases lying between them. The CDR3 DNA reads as TGTGCCAGCACCTCCGCCGGCGAATCCTACAATGAGCAGTTCTTC. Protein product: CASTSAGESYNEQFF.

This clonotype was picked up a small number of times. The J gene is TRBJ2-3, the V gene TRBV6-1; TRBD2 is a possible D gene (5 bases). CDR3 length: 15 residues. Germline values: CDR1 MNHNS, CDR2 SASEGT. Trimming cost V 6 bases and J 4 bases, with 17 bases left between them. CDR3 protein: CASRPDSRGSDTQYF. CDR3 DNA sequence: TGTGCCAGCAGACCGGACTCCCGTGGGTCAGATACGCAGTATTTT.

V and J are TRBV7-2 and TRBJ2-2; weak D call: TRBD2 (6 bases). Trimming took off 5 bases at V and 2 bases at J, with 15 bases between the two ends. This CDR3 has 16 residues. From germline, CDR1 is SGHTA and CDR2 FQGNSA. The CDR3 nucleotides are TGTGCCAGCAGCCGCTTATGGGACTTCAACACCGGGGAGCTGTTTTTT. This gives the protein CASSRLWDFNTGELFF.

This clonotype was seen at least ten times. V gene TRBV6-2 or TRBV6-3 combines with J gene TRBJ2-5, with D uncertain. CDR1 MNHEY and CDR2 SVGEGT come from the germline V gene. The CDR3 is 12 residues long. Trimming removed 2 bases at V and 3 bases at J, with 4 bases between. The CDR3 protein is CASSYPEETQYF. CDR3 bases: TGTGCCAGCAGTTACCCAGAAGAGACCCAGTACTTC.

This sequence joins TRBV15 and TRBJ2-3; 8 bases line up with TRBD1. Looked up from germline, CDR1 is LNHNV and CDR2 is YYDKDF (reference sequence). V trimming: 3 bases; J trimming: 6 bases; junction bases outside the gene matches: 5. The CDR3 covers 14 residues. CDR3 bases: TGTGCCACCAGCAGGGACAGGGTCGACGATACGCAGTATTTT. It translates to CATSRDRVDDTQYF.

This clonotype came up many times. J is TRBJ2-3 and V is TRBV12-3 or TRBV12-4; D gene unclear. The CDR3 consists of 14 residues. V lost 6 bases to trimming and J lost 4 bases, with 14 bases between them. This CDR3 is CASRVRLRPDTQYF. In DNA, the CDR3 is TGTGCCAGCAGAGTTAGGCTTCGCCCAGATACGCAGTATTTT.

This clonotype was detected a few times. CDR3 region: CSARTGVVDGYTF. CDR3 coding DNA: TGCAGTGCTCGGACCGGGGTCGTCGATGGCTACACCTTC. This sequence joins TRBV20-1 and TRBJ1-2, with D uncertain. There are 13 residues in the CDR3. The germline V gene encodes CDR1 DFQATT and CDR2 SNEGSKA (reference sequence). The germline V and J ends were trimmed by 5 bases and 6 bases, with 16 bases remaining between them.

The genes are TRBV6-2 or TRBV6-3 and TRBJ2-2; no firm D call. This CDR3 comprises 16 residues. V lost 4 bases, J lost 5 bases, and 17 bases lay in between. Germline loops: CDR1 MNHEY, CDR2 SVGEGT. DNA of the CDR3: TGTGCCAGCAGTTTCCTCTTTGGCACGGTTACCGGGGAGCTGTTTTTT. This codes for CASSFLFGTVTGELFF.

CDR3 bases: TGTGCCAGCAGCCCCTTAGCGGGACCTTACAATGAGCAGTTCTTC. Translating it yields CASSPLAGPYNEQFF. The gene calls are TRBV14 and TRBJ2-1; TRBD2 matches 8 bases. Germline V gene data show CDR1 as SGHDN and CDR2 as FVKESK. V lost 4 bases and J lost 4; bases outside the gene matches: 6. This CDR3 contains 15 residues.

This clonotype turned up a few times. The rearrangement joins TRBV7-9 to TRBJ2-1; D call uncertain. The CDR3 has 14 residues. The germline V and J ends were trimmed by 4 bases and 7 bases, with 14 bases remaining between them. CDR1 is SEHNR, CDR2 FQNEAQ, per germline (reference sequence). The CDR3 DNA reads TGTGCCAGCAGCTCCGAGCTAGTGAGGAATGAGCAGTTCTTC. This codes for CASSSELVRNEQFF.

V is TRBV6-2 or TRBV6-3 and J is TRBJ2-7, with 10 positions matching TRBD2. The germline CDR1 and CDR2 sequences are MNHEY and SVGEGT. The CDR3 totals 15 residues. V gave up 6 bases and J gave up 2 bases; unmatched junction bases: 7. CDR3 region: CASRPAGGPTYEQYF. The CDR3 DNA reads TGTGCCAGCAGGCCAGCGGGAGGGCCAACCTACGAGCAGTACTTC.

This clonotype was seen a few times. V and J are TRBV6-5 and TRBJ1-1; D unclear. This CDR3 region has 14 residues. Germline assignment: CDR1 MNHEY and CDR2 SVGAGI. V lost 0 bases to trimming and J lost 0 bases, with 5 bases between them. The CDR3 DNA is TGTGCCAGCAGTTACTCGGGGATGAACACTGAAGCTTTCTTT. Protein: CASSYSGMNTEAFF.

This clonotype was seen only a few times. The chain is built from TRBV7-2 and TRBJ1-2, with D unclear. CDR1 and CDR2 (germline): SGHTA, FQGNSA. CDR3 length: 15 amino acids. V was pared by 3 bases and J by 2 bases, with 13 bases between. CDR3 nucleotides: TGTGCCAGCAGCTTCGGAAGAGGGCCCAACTATGGCTACACCTTC. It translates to CASSFGRGPNYGYTF.

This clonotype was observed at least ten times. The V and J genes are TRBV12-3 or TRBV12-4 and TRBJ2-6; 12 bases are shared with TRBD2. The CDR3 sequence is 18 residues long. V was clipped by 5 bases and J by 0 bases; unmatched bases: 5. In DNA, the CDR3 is TGTGCCAGCAGTGGACTAGCGGGACTCTCCTCTGGGGCCAACGTCCTGACTTTC. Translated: CASSGLAGLSSGANVLTF.

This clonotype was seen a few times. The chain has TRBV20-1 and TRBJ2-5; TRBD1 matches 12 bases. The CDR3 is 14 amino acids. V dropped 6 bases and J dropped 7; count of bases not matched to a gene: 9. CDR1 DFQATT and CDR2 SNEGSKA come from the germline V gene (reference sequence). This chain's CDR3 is CSARPGTGGGTQYF. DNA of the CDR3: TGCAGTGCCCGACCCGGGACAGGGGGCGGGACCCAGTACTTC.

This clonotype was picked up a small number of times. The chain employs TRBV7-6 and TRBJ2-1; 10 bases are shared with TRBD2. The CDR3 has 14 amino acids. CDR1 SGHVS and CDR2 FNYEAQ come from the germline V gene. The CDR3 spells CAVMRLAGYNEQFF. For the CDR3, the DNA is TGTGCGGTTATGAGACTAGCGGGTTACAATGAGCAGTTCTTC.

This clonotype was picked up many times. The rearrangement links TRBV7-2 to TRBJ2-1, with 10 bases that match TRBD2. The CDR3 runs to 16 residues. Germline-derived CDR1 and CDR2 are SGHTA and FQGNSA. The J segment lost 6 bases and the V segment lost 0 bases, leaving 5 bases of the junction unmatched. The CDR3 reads CASSLASLAGANEQFF. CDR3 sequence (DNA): TGTGCCAGCAGCTTAGCATCCCTAGCGGGAGCCAATGAGCAGTTCTTC.

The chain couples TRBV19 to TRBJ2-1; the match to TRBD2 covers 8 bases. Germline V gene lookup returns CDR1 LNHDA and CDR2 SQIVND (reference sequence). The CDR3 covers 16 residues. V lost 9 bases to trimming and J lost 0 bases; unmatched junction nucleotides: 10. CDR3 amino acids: CASNRLARGSYNEQFF. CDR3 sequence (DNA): TGTGCCAGCAACCGACTAGCGAGAGGCTCCTACAATGAGCAGTTCTTC.

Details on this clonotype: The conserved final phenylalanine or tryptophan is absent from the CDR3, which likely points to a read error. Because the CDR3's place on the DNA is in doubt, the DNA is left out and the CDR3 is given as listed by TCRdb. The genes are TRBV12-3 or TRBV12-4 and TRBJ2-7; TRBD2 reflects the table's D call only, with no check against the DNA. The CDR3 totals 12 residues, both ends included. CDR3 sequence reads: CASSLAGAAAAL.

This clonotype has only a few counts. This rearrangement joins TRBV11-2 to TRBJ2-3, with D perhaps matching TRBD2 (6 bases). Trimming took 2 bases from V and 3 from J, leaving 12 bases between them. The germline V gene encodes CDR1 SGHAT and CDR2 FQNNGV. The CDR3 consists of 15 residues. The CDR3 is CASSLLRAGTDTQYF. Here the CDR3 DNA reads TGTGCCAGCAGCTTACTAAGGGCGGGGACAGATACGCAGTATTTT.

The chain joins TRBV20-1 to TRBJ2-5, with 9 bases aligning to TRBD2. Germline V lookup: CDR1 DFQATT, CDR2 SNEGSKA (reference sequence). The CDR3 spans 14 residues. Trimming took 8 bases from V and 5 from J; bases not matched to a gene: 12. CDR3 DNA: TGCAGTCTCCCCCGCGGGAGGGCCGGGGAGACCCAGTACTTC. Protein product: CSLPRGRAGETQYF.

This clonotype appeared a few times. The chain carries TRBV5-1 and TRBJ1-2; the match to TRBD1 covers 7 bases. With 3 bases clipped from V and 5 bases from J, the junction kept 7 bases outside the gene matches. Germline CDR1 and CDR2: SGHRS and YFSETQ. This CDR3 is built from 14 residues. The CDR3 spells CASSSGQYPYGYTF. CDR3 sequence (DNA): TGCGCCAGCAGCTCGGGACAGTACCCATATGGCTACACCTTC. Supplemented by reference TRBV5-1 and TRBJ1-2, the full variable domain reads KAGVTQTPRYLIKTRGQQVTLSCSPISGHRSVSWYQQTPGQGLQFLFEYFSETQRNKGNFPGRFSGRQFSNSRSEMNVSTLELGDSALYLCASSSGQYPYGYTFGSGTRLTVV.

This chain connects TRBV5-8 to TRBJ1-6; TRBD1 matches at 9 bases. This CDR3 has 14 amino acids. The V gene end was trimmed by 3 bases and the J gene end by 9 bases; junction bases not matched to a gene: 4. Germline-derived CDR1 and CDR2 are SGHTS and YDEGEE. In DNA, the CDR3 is TGTGCCAGCAGCTCTGGGACAGGGAGTTCACCCCTCCACTTT. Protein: CASSSGTGSSPLHF.

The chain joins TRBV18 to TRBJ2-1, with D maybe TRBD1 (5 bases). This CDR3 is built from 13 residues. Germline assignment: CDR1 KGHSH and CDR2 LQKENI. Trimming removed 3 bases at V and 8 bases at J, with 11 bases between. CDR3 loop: CASSPDTQDEQFF. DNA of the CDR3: TGTGCCAGCTCACCGGACACGCAAGATGAGCAGTTCTTC. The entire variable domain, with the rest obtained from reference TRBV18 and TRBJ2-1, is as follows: NAGVMQNPRHLVRRRGQEARLRCSPMKGHSHVYWYRQLPEEGLKFMVYLQKENIIDESGMPKERFSAEFPKEGPSILRIQQVVRGDSAAYFCASSPDTQDEQFFGPGTRLTVL.

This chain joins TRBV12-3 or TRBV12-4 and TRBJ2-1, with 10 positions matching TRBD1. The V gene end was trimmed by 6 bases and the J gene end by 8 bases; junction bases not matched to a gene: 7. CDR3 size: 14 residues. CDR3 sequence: CASSRTGGVDEQFF. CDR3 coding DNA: TGTGCCAGCAGCCGGACAGGGGGAGTGGATGAGCAGTTCTTC.

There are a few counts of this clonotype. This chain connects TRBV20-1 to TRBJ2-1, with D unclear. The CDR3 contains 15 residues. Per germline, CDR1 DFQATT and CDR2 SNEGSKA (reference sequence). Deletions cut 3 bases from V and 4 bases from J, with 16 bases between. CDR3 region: CSASALRAVYNEQFF. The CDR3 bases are TGCAGTGCTAGCGCGCTTCGGGCAGTTTACAATGAGCAGTTCTTC.